A single sample is the source of the 6 T cell receptor beta chains below, sequenced in a study of vaccination and CD4 T cells after COVID-19 (dated by TCRdb to about 2022). These TCRs' antigens remain unknown. The intended sense of this specimen's treatment or condition label: approximately nine-day PBMC culture with coronavirus spike peptide pools or control peptides (ViraFEST assay). CD4+ T cells from unexposed donors were collected before the COVID-19 pandemic (2011-2018). The library was generated by PCR. Sequencing used an Illumina iSeq 100. At the Johns Hopkins FTIC core, DNA from the cultured CD4+ T cells underwent TCR sequencing with the Oncomine TCR Beta short-read assay. TCRdb reran the public reads through fastp at Q25 and MiXCR, keeping productive beta chains. All rows with the same CDR3 protein become a single entry with the most common DNA and genes. Within this sample are 8,000 or so distinct CDR3 sequences, with under 50% of them counted one time only. The ten largest make up 20% of the sample.

Specimen: CD4+ T cells from blood, cultured in vitro. All receptors come from a human donor in good health.

The chain combines TRBV10-3 with TRBJ2-3, with 9 bases lining up with TRBD2. Unmatched junction bases numbered 11, after V lost 11 bases and J lost 2 bases. CDR3 length: 15 amino acids. The germline CDR1 and CDR2 sequences are ENHRY and SYGVKD. The CDR3 is CALSGEGLATDTQYF. In nucleotides, the CDR3 is TGTGCCTTATCAGGGGAGGGACTAGCCACAGATACGCAGTATTTT.

By share, this clonotype counts as large. V is TRBV20-1 and J is TRBJ2-7, with D perhaps matching TRBD1 (6 bases). Trimming took off 4 bases at V and 2 bases at J, with 12 bases between the two ends. This CDR3 has 13 amino acids. The germline CDR1 and CDR2 sequences are DFQATT and SNEGSKA (reference sequence). The CDR3 region has the DNA TGCAGTGCTACCGGGACAAATACCTACGAGCAGTACTTC. It yields the protein CSATGTNTYEQYF.

There are a few counts of this clonotype. The chain couples TRBV15 to TRBJ2-2; 8 nucleotides agree with TRBD1. Germline CDR1 LNHNV, CDR2 YYDKDF (reference sequence). The junction had 3 bases not matched to a gene; V was cut back by 3 bases and J by 3 bases. The CDR3 contains 15 residues. CDR3 loop: CATSSRGRDTGELFF. CDR3 coding DNA: TGTGCCACCAGCAGCAGGGGGCGCGACACCGGGGAGCTGTTTTTT.

This sequence joins TRBV27 and TRBJ2-3, with D uncertain. The CDR3 is 20 amino acids. V lost 1 base and J lost 4, with 27 bases in between. CDR1 MNHEY and CDR2 SMNVEV come from the germline V gene (reference sequence). This chain's CDR3 is CASSLFQIGLAGDRSDTQYF. The CDR3 DNA reads TGTGCCAGCAGTTTATTTCAGATCGGGTTGGCAGGTGATAGGTCAGATACGCAGTATTTT.

This clonotype was seen a few times. The rearrangement links TRBV7-9 to TRBJ2-3; TRBD1 aligns across 9 bases. CDR1 is SEHNR and CDR2 is FQNEAQ in the germline V gene (reference sequence). Trimming removed 6 bases from V and 4 bases from J; junction bases left unmatched: 8. This CDR3 contains 15 residues. CDR3 residues: CASSFGQGNADTQYF. The CDR3 DNA reads TGTGCCAGCAGTTTTGGACAGGGGAACGCAGATACGCAGTATTTT. Variable domain in full (rest from reference TRBV7-9 and TRBJ2-3): DTGVSQNPRHKITKRGQNVTFRCDPISEHNRLYWYRQTLGQGPEFLTYFQNEAQLEKSRLLSDRFSAERPKGSFSTLEIQRTEQGDSAMYLCASSFGQGNADTQYFGPGTRLTVL.

The chain employs TRBV29-1 and TRBJ1-1; 7 bases align to TRBD1. Germline-derived CDR1 and CDR2 are SQVTM and ANQGSEA. The CDR3 is 13 amino acids. Germline trimming cut 7 bases from V and 5 bases from J; bases unmatched to any gene: 10. Here the CDR3 DNA reads TGCAGCGGGACGTCACAGGGGTGGACTGAAGCTTTCTTT. This gives the protein CSGTSQGWTEAFF.